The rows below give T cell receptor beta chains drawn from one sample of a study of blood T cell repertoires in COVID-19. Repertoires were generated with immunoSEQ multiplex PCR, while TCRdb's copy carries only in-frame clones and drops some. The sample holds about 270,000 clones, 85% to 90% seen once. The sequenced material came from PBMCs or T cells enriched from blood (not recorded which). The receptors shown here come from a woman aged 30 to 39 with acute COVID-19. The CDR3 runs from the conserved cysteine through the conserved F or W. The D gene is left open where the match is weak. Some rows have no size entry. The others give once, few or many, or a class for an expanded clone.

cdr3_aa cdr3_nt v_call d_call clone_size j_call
CASSAGSDGQPQHF TGTGCCAGCAGCGCAGGATCCGACGGTCAGCCCCAGCATTTT TRBV9 - - TRBJ1-5
CASSVGLGTSFTPDYEQYF TGTGCCAGCAGCGTAGGCTTGGGGACTTCATTTACTCCAGACTACGAGCAGTACTTC TRBV9 - - TRBJ2-7
CASSLSTDTQYF TGTGCCAGCAGTCTTAGCACAGATACGCAGTATTTT TRBV5-4 - - TRBJ2-3
CASSPLAQDNLRFYEQYF TGTGCCAGCAGCCCTCTAGCGCAAGATAATCTACGCTTTTACGAGCAGTACTTC TRBV27 - - TRBJ2-7
CASSPRDTSYEQYF TGTGCCAGCAGCCCTCGAGACACGTCCTACGAGCAGTACTTC TRBV11-3 - - TRBJ2-7
CATSRTGRNTGELFF TGTGCCACCAGCCGTACAGGGCGGAACACCGGGGAGCTGTTTTTT TRBV24-1 - few TRBJ2-2
CASTRDRLTEAFF TGTGCCAGTACCCGGGACAGACTGACTGAAGCTTTCTTT TRBV3-1/TRBV3-2 TRBD1 - TRBJ1-1
CASSSDRGKETQYF TGTGCCAGCAGCTCGGACAGGGGTAAAGAGACCCAGTACTTC TRBV7-9 TRBD1 - TRBJ2-5
CASSLAMSTDTQYF TGTGCCAGCAGCTTGGCTATGTCCACAGATACGCAGTATTTT TRBV5-6 - - TRBJ2-3
CASSLDLAVANTGELFF TGTGCCAGCAGCTTAGACCTAGCCGTCGCGAACACCGGGGAGCTGTTTTTT TRBV7-2 - - TRBJ2-2
CASTQAGGTYEQYF TGTGCCAGCACCCAAGCGGGAGGAACCTACGAGCAGTACTTC TRBV3-1/TRBV3-2 TRBD2 - TRBJ2-7
CASSTLTRPPSYTF TGTGCCAGCAGTACACTAACAAGGCCCCCGTCCTACACCTTC TRBV6-5 - - TRBJ1-2
CASSRGGDQPQHF TGTGCCAGCAGCCGCGGGGGGGATCAGCCCCAGCATTTT TRBV3-1/TRBV3-2 - once TRBJ1-5
CASRMSGGMNTEAFF TGTGCCAGCAGGATGTCGGGAGGGATGAACACTGAAGCTTTCTTT TRBV28 - - TRBJ1-1
CATSRVTGGVYEQYF TGTGCCACCAGCAGAGTAACAGGGGGGGTCTACGAGCAGTACTTC TRBV15 - - TRBJ2-7
CASRQGNNEQFF TGTGCCAGTAGGCAGGGTAACAATGAGCAGTTCTTC TRBV19 - - TRBJ2-1